This paragraph covers one T cell receptor (beta chain) sequence. The antigen is not known. Produced via immunoSEQ multiplex PCR; TCRdb's table is partial and in-frame only. This table holds about 53,000 clones, around 89% found once. These data belong to a study of OX40 agonist ivuxolimab in advanced cancers. Overall study findings and caveats: At 0.1-3.0 mg/kg, partial responders had clonal expansion among the lowest observed. Which antigen the expanded peripheral T cells recognized is unknown. Also present in some nonresponders was a low level of normalized T-cell clonal expansion. Circulating CD4+ and CD8+ T cells showed clonal expansion by week 6 at 0.1 to 3.0 mg/kg.

CDR3 size: 15 residues. Germline V gene data show CDR1 as MRHNA and CDR2 as SNTAGT. Trimming took 3 bases from V and 2 from J; bases not matched to a gene: 2. The material sequenced was CD4+ or CD8+ T cells sorted from blood, taken in a trial of the OX40 agonist ivuxolimab. This clonotype was obtained from an adult with an advanced solid tumor such as melanoma, head and neck, liver or kidney cancer. This chain uses TRBV6-4 with TRBJ2-1; TRBD2 matches 9 bases. CDR3 residues: CASSDLAGPYNEQFF. Written as DNA, the CDR3 is TGTGCCAGCAGTGATCTAGCGGGGCCCTACAATGAGCAGTTCTTC.